This record covers a single T cell receptor beta chain. After removal of 8 bases from V and 6 bases from J, the junction contained 6 bases not matched to a gene. Germline CDR1 SGDLS, CDR2 YYNGEE. The CDR3 runs to 12 residues. PCR employed 60 Vbeta and 13 Jbeta primers. Produced via immunoSEQ multiplex PCR; TCRdb's table is partial and in-frame only. Of 100,000 to 150,000 clones in the sample, 81% were seen once. The sample is drawn from a study of cytomegalovirus exposure and HLA in healthy donors. The sequenced sample was PBMCs. The receptor was isolated from a man aged 18-30 years in good health and CMV-seronegative. The J gene is TRBJ2-3, the V gene TRBV9; the match to TRBD2 covers 7 bases. The CDR3 loop reads CASNRGEDTQYF. CDR3 coding DNA: TGTGCCAGTAATCGGGGGGAGGATACGCAGTATTTT.